Listed below are T cell receptor beta chains from one sample, sequenced in a study of shared clonotypes between healthy human individuals. TCRdb keeps only in-frame clones here, not all; method: immunoSEQ multiplex PCR. This table holds roughly 770,000 clones, 95% to 97% found once. The sequencing sample was made of naive CD8+ T cells sorted from blood. These receptors were obtained from a man aged 25 to 45 in good health. The CDR3 runs from the conserved cysteine through the conserved F or W. The order of the fields is CDR3 DNA, CDR3 protein, J gene, D gene, clone size, V gene. D genes are given only for firm matches. The size of a clone is reported for some rows only, either as once, few or many, or as a class for expanded clones.

CDR3 DNA: TGTGCTAGCAGCGCTCGGGAAGGGGCCTACAATGAGCAGTTCTTC
CDR3 protein: CASSAREGAYNEQFF
J gene: TRBJ2-1
D gene: NA
clone size: NA
V gene: TRBV7-7

CDR3 DNA: TGTGCCAGCAAGGGGGCGATCCGTGAGCAGTTCTTC
CDR3 protein: CASKGAIREQFF
J gene: TRBJ2-1
D gene: TRBD1
clone size: NA
V gene: TRBV2

CDR3 DNA: TGTGCCATCAGTGAGTCCCTGACAGGAGTTAGCAATCAGCCCCAGCATTTT
CDR3 protein: CAISESLTGVSNQPQHF
J gene: TRBJ1-5
D gene: NA
clone size: NA
V gene: TRBV10-3

CDR3 DNA: TGTGCCAGCAGTTGGGGGTTGGGAAGCAATCAGCCCCAGCATTTT
CDR3 protein: CASSWGLGSNQPQHF
J gene: TRBJ1-5
D gene: NA
clone size: NA
V gene: TRBV2

CDR3 DNA: TGTGCCAGCAGCTTGCCTAGCTCCTACGAGCAGTACTTC
CDR3 protein: CASSLPSSYEQYF
J gene: TRBJ2-7
D gene: NA
clone size: NA
V gene: TRBV7-9

CDR3 DNA: TGTGCCAGCAGCGGCACCGGGTCCATGTGGGGCTACACCTTC
CDR3 protein: CASSGTGSMWGYTF
J gene: TRBJ1-2
D gene: NA
clone size: NA
V gene: TRBV9

CDR3 DNA: TGTGCCAGCAGTGATGAGAGGGGGCTCGACAATGAGCAGTTCTTC
CDR3 protein: CASSDERGLDNEQFF
J gene: TRBJ2-1
D gene: TRBD1
clone size: NA
V gene: TRBV25-1

CDR3 DNA: TGCGCCAGCAGCCAAGACGGAGGTAGCGGGATCGCCAATGAGCAGTTCTTC
CDR3 protein: CASSQDGGSGIANEQFF
J gene: TRBJ2-1
D gene: TRBD2
clone size: NA
V gene: TRBV4-1

CDR3 DNA: TGTGCCAGCAGCTTGAATAACCCTGAGCAGTTCTTC
CDR3 protein: CASSLNNPEQFF
J gene: TRBJ2-1
D gene: NA
clone size: NA
V gene: TRBV5-6

CDR3 DNA: TGTGCCAGCAGCAAGACTAGCGGGACAATAATAAACGAGCAGTACTTC
CDR3 protein: CASSKTSGTIINEQYF
J gene: TRBJ2-7
D gene: TRBD2
clone size: once
V gene: TRBV7-9

CDR3 DNA: TGTGCCAGCAGCTTCTTAGAAGTCTACAATGAGCAGTTCTTC
CDR3 protein: CASSFLEVYNEQFF
J gene: TRBJ2-1
D gene: NA
clone size: NA
V gene: TRBV7-9

CDR3 DNA: TGTGCCAGCAGGAGATTGACAGGGGAGAACACTGAAGCTTTCTTT
CDR3 protein: CASRRLTGENTEAFF
J gene: TRBJ1-1
D gene: TRBD1
clone size: NA
V gene: TRBV27

CDR3 DNA: TGTGCCAGCGCACGTGGGCAGGGGGACTATGGCTACACCTTC
CDR3 protein: CASARGQGDYGYTF
J gene: TRBJ1-2
D gene: TRBD1
clone size: NA
V gene: TRBV5-5

CDR3 DNA: TGCGCCAGCAGCCCCCAGCCTAGCGGGAGTGGCAATGAGCAGCTCTTC
CDR3 protein: CASSPQPSGSGNEQLF
J gene: TRBJ2-1
D gene: TRBD2
clone size: NA
V gene: TRBV4-3

CDR3 DNA: TGTGCCAGCAGACCCCACGGCGCGGGAGGGCCGAGAATCGACAATGAGCAGTTCTTC
CDR3 protein: CASRPHGAGGPRIDNEQFF
J gene: TRBJ2-1
D gene: TRBD2
clone size: NA
V gene: TRBV28

CDR3 DNA: TGCAGCGTTGCGTCAGGCTCCGGTCAGCCCCAGCATTTT
CDR3 protein: CSVASGSGQPQHF
J gene: TRBJ1-5
D gene: NA
clone size: NA
V gene: TRBV29-1

CDR3 DNA: TGCGCCAGCAGATCCTCCGGAGCGGCCTACAATGAGCAGTTCTTC
CDR3 protein: CASRSSGAAYNEQFF
J gene: TRBJ2-1
D gene: NA
clone size: once
V gene: TRBV5-1

CDR3 DNA: TGTGCCAGCAGCCCCACTAGCGGGAGGAAAGAAACGTCCTACGAGCAGTACTTC
CDR3 protein: CASSPTSGRKETSYEQYF
J gene: TRBJ2-7
D gene: TRBD2
clone size: NA
V gene: TRBV7-9

CDR3 DNA: TGTGCCATCAGTGAAGAGGGGAACTGGGATCAGCCCCAGCATTTT
CDR3 protein: CAISEEGNWDQPQHF
J gene: TRBJ1-5
D gene: NA
clone size: NA
V gene: TRBV10-3

CDR3 DNA: TGTGCCTGGAGTGTAGGGTCATCCGGGGAGCTGTTTTTT
CDR3 protein: CAWSVGSSGELFF
J gene: TRBJ2-2
D gene: NA
clone size: NA
V gene: TRBV30

CDR3 DNA: TGTGCCAGCGGTCGGGACAGTGCATGGGATACGCAGTATTTT
CDR3 protein: CASGRDSAWDTQYF
J gene: TRBJ2-3
D gene: TRBD1
clone size: NA
V gene: TRBV27

CDR3 DNA: TGCGCCAGCAGCTCGGCGGAAGCGGGAGAATGGGAGTTCTTC
CDR3 protein: CASSSAEAGEWEFF
J gene: TRBJ2-1
D gene: TRBD2
clone size: once
V gene: TRBV5-1

CDR3 DNA: TGTGCCAGCAGCTTAGGACTAGCGGGACTAAGCTCCTACAATGAGCAGTTCTTC
CDR3 protein: CASSLGLAGLSSYNEQFF
J gene: TRBJ2-1
D gene: TRBD2
clone size: NA
V gene: TRBV7-6

CDR3 DNA: TGTGCCAGCAGCGGACGGGGCGAGCAGTACTTC
CDR3 protein: CASSGRGEQYF
J gene: TRBJ2-7
D gene: NA
clone size: NA
V gene: TRBV2

CDR3 DNA: TGTGCCAGTACTAGCGGGAGCACAGATACGCAGTATTTT
CDR3 protein: CASTSGSTDTQYF
J gene: TRBJ2-3
D gene: TRBD2
clone size: NA
V gene: TRBV9

CDR3 DNA: TGTGCCAGCACTCTCCAGGGACAGCCCGGGGAGCTGTTTTTT
CDR3 protein: CASTLQGQPGELFF
J gene: TRBJ2-2
D gene: TRBD1
clone size: NA
V gene: TRBV9

CDR3 DNA: TGTGCCAGCAGCTTAGTGGTCCGAGGGGACGATGAGCAGTTCTTC
CDR3 protein: CASSLVVRGDDEQFF
J gene: TRBJ2-1
D gene: NA
clone size: NA
V gene: TRBV7-8

CDR3 DNA: TGCGCCAGCAGCCAAGGGGAGGGTTACGAGCAGTACTTC
CDR3 protein: CASSQGEGYEQYF
J gene: TRBJ2-7
D gene: TRBD2
clone size: NA
V gene: TRBV5-1

CDR3 DNA: TGTGCCAGCAGTAGGGACAGGGTTTCCTACGAGCAGTACTTC
CDR3 protein: CASSRDRVSYEQYF
J gene: TRBJ2-7
D gene: TRBD1
clone size: NA
V gene: TRBV28

CDR3 DNA: TGCGCCAGCAGGGAGGGCCCGAACACTGAAGCTTTCTTT
CDR3 protein: CASREGPNTEAFF
J gene: TRBJ1-1
D gene: NA
clone size: NA
V gene: TRBV10-1

CDR3 DNA: TGTGCCAGCAGCTTGGGGAACACCGGGGAGCTGTTTTTT
CDR3 protein: CASSLGNTGELFF
J gene: TRBJ2-2
D gene: NA
clone size: NA
V gene: TRBV7-8

CDR3 DNA: TGTGCCTGGAGTGGGGGGGCAGGTGAAAAACTGTTTTTT
CDR3 protein: CAWSGGAGEKLFF
J gene: TRBJ1-4
D gene: NA
clone size: NA
V gene: TRBV30

CDR3 DNA: TGTGCCAGCAGCAACGGCTCCGGCGAGCAGTACTTC
CDR3 protein: CASSNGSGEQYF
J gene: TRBJ2-7
D gene: NA
clone size: NA
V gene: TRBV7-9

CDR3 DNA: TGTGCCAGCAGTTCAGGGAGGGATACGCAGTATTTT
CDR3 protein: CASSSGRDTQYF
J gene: TRBJ2-3
D gene: NA
clone size: NA
V gene: TRBV2

CDR3 DNA: TGTGCCAGCAGCCCAAGCAGCACGTCCTACGAGCAGTACTTC
CDR3 protein: CASSPSSTSYEQYF
J gene: TRBJ2-7
D gene: NA
clone size: NA
V gene: TRBV7-9

CDR3 DNA: TGCGCCAGCAGCTTGGGAGATCTTCAGGGGGATTCCACAGATACGCAGTATTTT
CDR3 protein: CASSLGDLQGDSTDTQYF
J gene: TRBJ2-3
D gene: TRBD1
clone size: few
V gene: TRBV5-1

CDR3 DNA: TGTGCCAGCAGCTTAAGGGCAGGAGAATATGGCTACACCTTC
CDR3 protein: CASSLRAGEYGYTF
J gene: TRBJ1-2
D gene: NA
clone size: NA
V gene: TRBV7-6

CDR3 DNA: TGTGCCAGCCGAGGAACGTCACAACCAGATACGCAGTATTTT
CDR3 protein: CASRGTSQPDTQYF
J gene: TRBJ2-3
D gene: NA
clone size: NA
V gene: TRBV13

CDR3 DNA: TGTGCCAGCAGCCCTCGGAAGGGGCGCGGGAACACTGAAGCTTTCTTT
CDR3 protein: CASSPRKGRGNTEAFF
J gene: TRBJ1-1
D gene: NA
clone size: NA
V gene: TRBV7-2

CDR3 DNA: TGTGCCACCAGCAGCCACAGGGGGAGGAATCAGCCCCAGCATTTT
CDR3 protein: CATSSHRGRNQPQHF
J gene: TRBJ1-5
D gene: TRBD1
clone size: NA
V gene: TRBV15

CDR3 DNA: TGTGCCAGCAGCTTGGGCCAGGATACCGGGGAGCTGTTTTTT
CDR3 protein: CASSLGQDTGELFF
J gene: TRBJ2-2
D gene: NA
clone size: NA
V gene: TRBV5-4

CDR3 DNA: TGCGCCAGCAGTGAGTCGTACGGCGGGAGGGCCGTGGATGAGCAGTTCTTC
CDR3 protein: CASSESYGGRAVDEQFF
J gene: TRBJ2-1
D gene: TRBD2
clone size: NA
V gene: TRBV10-1

CDR3 DNA: TGTGCCAGCAGCGCTTCCCCCGGGACTAGCGAGAACACCGGGGAGCTGTTTTTT
CDR3 protein: CASSASPGTSENTGELFF
J gene: TRBJ2-2
D gene: TRBD2
clone size: NA
V gene: TRBV11-1

CDR3 DNA: TGTGCCAGCAGCTTAGTCGGTTTTCTCGCAGATACGCAGTATTTT
CDR3 protein: CASSLVGFLADTQYF
J gene: TRBJ2-3
D gene: NA
clone size: NA
V gene: TRBV11-2

CDR3 DNA: TGTGCCAGCAGCGTAAGTCTAGCGGAGCCCTACGAGCAGTACTTC
CDR3 protein: CASSVSLAEPYEQYF
J gene: TRBJ2-7
D gene: TRBD2
clone size: NA
V gene: TRBV9